The clone carrying this TCR beta chain was counted many times. The data were taken from a study of T-cell reconstitution after alpha-beta-depleted transplantation in children. Using unique molecular identifiers, the investigators prepared the TCRbeta library. TCRdb re-called the PCR reads with MiXCR, one entry per CDR3 protein. The repertoire holds 600,000 to 700,000 distinct CDR3 sequences, with approximately 17% as singletons. Sample: PBMCs from the stem cell graft donor, taken from the stem cell graft. This clonotype was sampled from a human donor who donated a stem cell graft to a child with acute myeloid leukemia.

This chain's CDR3 is CASSAQGGESYEQYF. For the CDR3, the DNA is TGCGCCAGCAGCGCTCAGGGGGGTGAATCCTACGAGCAGTACTTC. The chain links TRBV5-1 to TRBJ2-7, with D possibly TRBD1 on 7 matching bases. V dropped 4 bases and J dropped 1 base, with 15 bases sitting between them. CDR1 is SGHRS, CDR2 YFSETQ, per germline. CDR3 length equals 15 residues.